This T cell receptor (beta chain) was profiled in a study of T cell responses to AZD1222 COVID-19 vaccine (dated by TCRdb to the early 2020s). Study-level background: A total of about 250 trial participants underwent TCR sequencing, of whom about 210 had received two doses of AZD1222 and 26 had received two doses of the MenACWY control vaccine. Enrollment into the trials was organized by age into subgroups of 18-55, 56-69 and 70-plus years, and those subgroups contained approximately 150, 30 and 60 TCR-sequenced participants, respectively.

This specimen's time point label, per the study, means: about 28 days (+/-7) after the second vaccine dose. Because spike-specific TCR depth and breadth did not differ between the two schedules, AZD1222 recipients who got a second dose at roughly 4 weeks were pooled with those who got a second dose at roughly 12 weeks. Samples from vaccinated people were obtained from the UK trials COV001 and COV002, which included a single-blind randomized controlled phase 2/3 trial of AZD1222 (ChAdOx1 nCoV-19) in healthy adults. For TCRbeta chain sequencing, PBMC samples were collected from trial participants at day 0 and at day 28 after the second dose. Comment on this clone: Its antigen is currently not known. Base qualities are not recorded, but no much larger clone differs from it by a single base.

General findings and caveats noted by the study authors: Reportedly, close to half of the unique spike-specific TCRs recognized epitopes lying outside the regions that are mutated in the B.1.351 and B.1.1.7 variants. Because no day 14 peak-response samples were available, repertoires were characterized only after the peak T cell response. CD4 TCRs associated with the vaccine covered the entire spike protein, and the dominant responses were in regions 160-218 and 743-854. A significant rise in spike-specific TCR breadth and depth was observed after two AZD1222 doses relative to day 0 and relative to MenACWY recipients. Only five to seven AZD1222 recipients were SARS-CoV-2 seropositive at baseline, limiting conclusions about previously exposed vaccinees. Participants were mostly white British and included more females than males, and it was suggested by the authors that clonal diversity may have been underestimated. In the small 56-69-year group, the increase in depth fell short of significance, most likely because of low power.

In the germline V gene, CDR1 corresponds to SGHNT and CDR2 to YENEEA. The CDR3 measures 14 amino acids from cysteine to phenylalanine. The only DNA kept is the CDR3, 42 bases in frame from the first base. At the junction V is shortened by 1 base and J by 6 bases, with 9 bases in between. The CDR3 regions of human TCRbeta chains were subjected to immunosequencing. Concerning the study's data processing: TCRs in the repertoires were compared against a reference library of SARS-CoV-2-specific TCRs that had been generated with the MIRA antigen-specificity platform. Breadth was defined as the fraction of unique TCRs that were SARS-CoV-2-associated, and depth was defined as the fraction of total T cells that were SARS-CoV-2-associated. Using the MIRA data, each spike-specific TCR was mapped to the spike region that the TCR reacts to and placed in a CD4 or CD8 class. Log10-transformed breadth and depth values were compared by one-way ANOVA with Sidak's multiple comparisons tests. In its TCRdb copy, this immuneACCESS table keeps in-frame sequences only and misses some clones. Where compared with another copy, unresolved V genes explain less than half of these, and the others have no known cause. That table gives V, J and clone size, and the DNA gave D and trimming. Across this sample there are some 100,000 clones, with 88% seen only once. 3.5% of the sample is held by the ten biggest clonotypes.

Sequencing was performed on peripheral blood, taken 28 days after the second AZD1222 dose. The clonotype comes from an adult who received the AZD1222 COVID-19 vaccine. Rearrangement joined TRBV11-3 to TRBJ2-2; too little of a D gene remains to name it. The sequence in DNA is TGTGCCAGCAGCTTAGGGTGGGGTGCCGGGGAGCTGTTTTTT. It codes for CASSLGWGAGELFF.